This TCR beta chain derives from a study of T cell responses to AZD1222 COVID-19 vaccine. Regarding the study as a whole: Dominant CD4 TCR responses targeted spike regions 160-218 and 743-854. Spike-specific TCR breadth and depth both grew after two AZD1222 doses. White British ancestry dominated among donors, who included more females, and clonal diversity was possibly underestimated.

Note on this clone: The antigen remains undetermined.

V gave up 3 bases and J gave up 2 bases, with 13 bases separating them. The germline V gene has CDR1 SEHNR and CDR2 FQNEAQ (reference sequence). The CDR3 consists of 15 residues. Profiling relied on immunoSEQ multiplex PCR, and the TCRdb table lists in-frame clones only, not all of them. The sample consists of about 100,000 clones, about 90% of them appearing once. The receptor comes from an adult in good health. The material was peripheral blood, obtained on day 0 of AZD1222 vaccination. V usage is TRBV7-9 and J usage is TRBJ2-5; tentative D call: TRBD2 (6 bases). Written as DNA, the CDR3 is TGTGCCAGCAGCTTGACTGGCGGGAAACAAGAGACCCAGTACTTC. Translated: CASSLTGGKQETQYF.